The TCR beta chain described here comes from a study of T cell repertoires in cytomegalovirus infection. Study overall: Evidence of both CMV infection and a matching HLA type came from public TCR beta signatures. Whole-study results and caveats: Dominating the ex vivo response were HLA-C-restricted CMV-specific TCR beta clonotypes.

Comments on this clonotype: The antigen remains unidentified.

With V trimmed by 3 bases and J by 0 bases, 7 bases remained unmatched. The CDR3 totals 18 residues. CDR1 MNHNS and CDR2 SASEGT come from the germline V gene. TCRdb redid the calling of the reads with MiXCR, one entry per CDR3 protein. The data show approximately 110,000 distinct CDR3 sequences, roughly 39% seen once. This chain uses TRBV6-1 with TRBJ1-5, with 11 bases identical to TRBD1. The starting material was CD8+ T cells from cultured PBMCs, obtained from culture after CMV antigen stimulation. The TCR sequence derives from a human donor in good health (CMV status not recorded). Some clones in this sample may be carry-over from other donors' samples. CDR3 coding DNA: TGTGCCAGCAGTGAGTTCGGGACAGGGGGTTTTAGCAATCAGCCCCAGCATTTT. This translates into CASSEFGTGGFSNQPQHF.